The source of this T cell receptor beta chain is a study of T cells in narcolepsy. General study points: Same-patient CSF and blood CD4+ T cell clonotypes included HCRT-specific and TRIB2-specific autoreactive ones.

Germline CDR1 SNHLY, CDR2 FYNNEI. The V and J ends lost 8 bases and 1 base respectively, with 15 bases between them. The CDR3 length is 15 residues. As for this clone: Its specificity is unknown.

The method was immunoSEQ multiplex PCR; TCRdb's version includes in-frame clones alone and lacks a portion of them. The table includes roughly 18,000 clones, 80% to 90% detected once. Input material: memory (CD45RA-) CD4+ T cells from blood. This sequence was found in a human donor in good health. The genes are TRBV2 and TRBJ1-5; no reliable D call. The CDR3 spells CASLDPGLSNQPQHF. CDR3 DNA: TGTGCCAGCCTTGACCCGGGTTTAAGCAATCAGCCCCAGCATTTT. Complete variable domain (other parts from reference TRBV2 and TRBJ1-5): EPEVTQTPSHQVTQMGQEVILRCVPISNHLYFYWYRQILGQKVEFLVSFYNNEISEKSEIFDDQFSVERPDGSNFTLKIRSTKLEDSAMYFCASLDPGLSNQPQHFGDGTRLSIL.